This TCR beta chain came from a study of cytomegalovirus exposure and HLA in healthy donors (dated by TCRdb to 2016 to 2017). Describing the broader study: According to a later analysis, one platform produced both the 110 or so validation repertoires and the 666 repertoires of the first cohort. To predict cytomegalovirus infection status, the study combined high-throughput TCR immunosequencing, statistical association of individual TCRs with disease status, and machine learning. A separate validation cohort of about 110 different subjects was used in addition to the roughly 670-subject first cohort. The study aimed to test whether signatures of past pathogen exposure could be identified by cataloging public T cell receptors.

The paper's findings and limits, for the study overall: In both the original and validation cohorts, the classifier was reported to diagnose cytomegalovirus status with high specificity and sensitivity. A later analysis lacked HLA typing for the validation cohort, so it scored co-occurrence in that cohort across all 120 repertoires. In vitro tests confirmed that a few of the cytomegalovirus-associated TCR beta chains recognize cytomegalovirus antigens. The authors suggested that the approach could potentially be generalized to other disease states and immunological phenotypes. Most TCR sequences were seen in very few donors, while some public TCRs were found in many individuals. The study gave a list of around 170 TCR beta chains associated with cytomegalovirus. Of the cluster scores, 85% to 95% were above 0 in a later analysis, which found that TCRs clustered in the first cohort also tended to co-occur in the approximately 130 validation repertoires.

The library was built by means of the immunoSEQ multiplex PCR assay. In the original analysis: To diagnose cytomegalovirus status from the catalog of TCR beta chain sequences, a statistical classification framework was built. The table was pulled from immuneACCESS by TCRdb, which kept in-frame rearrangements only. Such tables lose some clones; where checked, under half of the loss comes from unresolved V genes, and the rest has no known cause. V, J and clone size were drawn from that table, and D and trimming were deduced from the DNA. The sample table contains 100,000 to 130,000 clones; only one count was recorded for over 75% of them. The biggest ten clones account for approximately 3% of the sample. In regard to this clone: Its specific antigen is unknown. No base-level quality is on record; no much larger clone is a single base apart.

Separate from the approximately 730-subject first cohort, the validation cohort of 95 to 150 subjects was the group to which the donors belonged. For CDR1 and CDR2, the germline V gene (reference sequence) lists GTSNPN and SVGIG. A distance of 6 bases separates the germline ends of V and J, which lose 0 bases and 7 bases respectively. The CDR3 measures 12 amino acids from cysteine to phenylalanine. CDR3 DNA is the only sequence kept; it has 36 bases, read in frame from the first base. Source material: PBMCs. Recombination joined TRBV30 with TRBJ2-2; too little of a D gene remains to name it. The TCR sequence derives from a woman younger than 35 in good health and CMV-seronegative. CDR3 protein: CAWSVLGGELFF. The bases read TGTGCCTGGAGTGTACTTGGCGGGGAGCTGTTTTTT.